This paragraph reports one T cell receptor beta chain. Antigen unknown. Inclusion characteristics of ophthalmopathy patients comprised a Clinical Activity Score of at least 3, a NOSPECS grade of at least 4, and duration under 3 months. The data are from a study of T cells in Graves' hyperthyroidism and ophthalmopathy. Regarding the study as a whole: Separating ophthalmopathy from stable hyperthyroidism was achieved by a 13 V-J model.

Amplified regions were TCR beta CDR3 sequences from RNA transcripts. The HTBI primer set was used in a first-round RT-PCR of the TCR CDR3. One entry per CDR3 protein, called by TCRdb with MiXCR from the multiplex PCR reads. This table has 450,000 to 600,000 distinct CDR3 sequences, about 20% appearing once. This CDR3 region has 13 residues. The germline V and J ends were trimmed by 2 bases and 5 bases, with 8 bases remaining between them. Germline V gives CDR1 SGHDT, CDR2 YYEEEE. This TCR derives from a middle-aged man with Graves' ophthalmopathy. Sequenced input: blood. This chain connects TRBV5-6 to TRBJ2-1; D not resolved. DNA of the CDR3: TGTGCCAGCAGCTTTTCCGGAGACAATGAGCAGTTCTTC. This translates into CASSFSGDNEQFF.